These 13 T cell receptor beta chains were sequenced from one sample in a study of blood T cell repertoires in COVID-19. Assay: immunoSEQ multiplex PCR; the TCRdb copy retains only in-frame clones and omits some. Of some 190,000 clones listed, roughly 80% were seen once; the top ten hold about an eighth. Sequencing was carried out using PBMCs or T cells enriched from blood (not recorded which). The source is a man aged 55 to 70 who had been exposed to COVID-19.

The CDR3 DNA follows: TGTGCCAGCAGCTTAGTGAGCAGGGGGAAAACAGATACGCAGTATTTT. Translating gives CASSLVSRGKTDTQYF. The chain employs TRBV11-1 and TRBJ2-3, with 7 bases fitting TRBD1. After removal of 1 base from V and 3 bases from J, the junction contained 7 bases not matched to a gene. The germline V gene encodes CDR1 SGHAT and CDR2 FQDESV (reference sequence). The CDR3 length is 16 residues.

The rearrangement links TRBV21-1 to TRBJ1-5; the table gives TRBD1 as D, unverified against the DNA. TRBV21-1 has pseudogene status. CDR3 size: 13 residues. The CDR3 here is CASSTLTDQPQHF. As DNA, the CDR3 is TGTGCCAGCAGCACTCTGACAGATCAGCCCCAGCATTTT.

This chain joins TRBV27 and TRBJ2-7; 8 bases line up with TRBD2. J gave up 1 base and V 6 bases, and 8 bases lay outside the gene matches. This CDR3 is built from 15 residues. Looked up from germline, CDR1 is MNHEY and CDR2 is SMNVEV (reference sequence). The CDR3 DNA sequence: TGTGCCAGCAGGCCAAGCGGGAGAGGTTCCTACGAGCAGTACTTC. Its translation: CASRPSGRGSYEQYF.

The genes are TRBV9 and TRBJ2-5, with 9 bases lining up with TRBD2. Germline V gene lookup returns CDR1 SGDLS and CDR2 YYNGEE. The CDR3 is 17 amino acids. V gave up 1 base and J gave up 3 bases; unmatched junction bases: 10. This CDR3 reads CASSVNPGLAGKETQYF. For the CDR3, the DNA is TGTGCCAGCAGCGTAAACCCGGGACTAGCTGGAAAAGAGACCCAGTACTTC.

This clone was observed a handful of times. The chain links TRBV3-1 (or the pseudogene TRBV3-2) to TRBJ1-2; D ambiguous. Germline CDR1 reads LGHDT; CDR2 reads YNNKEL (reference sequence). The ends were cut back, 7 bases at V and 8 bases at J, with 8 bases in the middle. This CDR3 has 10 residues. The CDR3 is CASITEGYTF. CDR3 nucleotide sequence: TGTGCCAGCATCACGGAGGGCTACACCTTC.

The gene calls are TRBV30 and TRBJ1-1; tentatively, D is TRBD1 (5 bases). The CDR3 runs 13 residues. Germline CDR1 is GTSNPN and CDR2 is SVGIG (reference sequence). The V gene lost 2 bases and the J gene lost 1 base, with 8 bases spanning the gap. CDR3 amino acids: CAWSIQANTEAFF. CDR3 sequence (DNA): TGTGCCTGGAGTATACAGGCGAACACTGAAGCTTTCTTT.

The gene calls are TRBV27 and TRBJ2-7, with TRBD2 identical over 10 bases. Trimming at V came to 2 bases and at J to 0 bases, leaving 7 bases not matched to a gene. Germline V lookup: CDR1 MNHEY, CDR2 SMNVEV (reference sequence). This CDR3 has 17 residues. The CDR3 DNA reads TGTGCCAGCAGTTTAAGTCCTAGCGGGAGCTTCTCCTACGAGCAGTACTTC. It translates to CASSLSPSGSFSYEQYF.

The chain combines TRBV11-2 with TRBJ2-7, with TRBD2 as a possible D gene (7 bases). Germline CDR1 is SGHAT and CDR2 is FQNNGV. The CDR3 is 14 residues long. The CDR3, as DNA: TGTGCGGGGGGCGGATCGGGAGGTCCTAGAGAGCAGTACTTC. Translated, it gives CAGGGSGGPREQYF.

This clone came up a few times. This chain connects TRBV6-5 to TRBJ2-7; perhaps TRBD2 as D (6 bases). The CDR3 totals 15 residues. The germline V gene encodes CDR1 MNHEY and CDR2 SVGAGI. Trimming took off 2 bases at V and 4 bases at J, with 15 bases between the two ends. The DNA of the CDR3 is TGTGCCAGCAGTTACGAGGCGGGATTTGTGTACGAGCAGTACTTC. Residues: CASSYEAGFVYEQYF.

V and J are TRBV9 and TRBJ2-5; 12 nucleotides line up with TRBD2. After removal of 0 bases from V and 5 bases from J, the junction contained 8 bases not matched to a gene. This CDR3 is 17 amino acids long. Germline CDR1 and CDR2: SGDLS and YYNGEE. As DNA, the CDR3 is TGTGCCAGCAGCGTAGCTGCGCTAGCGGGAGGGCGGGAGACCCAGTACTTC. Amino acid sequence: CASSVAALAGGRETQYF.

CDR3 in DNA: TGTGCCAGCAGTTTAATGGGGGACAGGCAACCCTACGAGCAGTACTTC. Amino acids: CASSLMGDRQPYEQYF. The gene calls are TRBV6-6 and TRBJ2-7; 8 nucleotides agree with TRBD1. V dropped 4 bases and J dropped 2; count of bases not matched to a gene: 10. Germline CDR1 is MNHNY and CDR2 is SVGAGI (reference sequence). The CDR3 totals 16 residues.

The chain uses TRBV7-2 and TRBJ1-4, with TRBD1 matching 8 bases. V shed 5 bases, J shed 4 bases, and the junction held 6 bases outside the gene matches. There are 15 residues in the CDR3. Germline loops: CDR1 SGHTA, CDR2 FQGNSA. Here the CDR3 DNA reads TGTGCCAGCAGCCCGCGGACAGGGATTAATGAAAAACTGTTTTTT. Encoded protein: CASSPRTGINEKLFF. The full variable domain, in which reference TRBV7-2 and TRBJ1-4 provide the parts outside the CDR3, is GAGVSQSPSNKVTEKGKDVELRCDPISGHTALYWYRQSLGQGLEFLIYFQGNSAPDKSGLPSDRFSAERTGGSVSTLTIQRTQQEDSAVYLCASSPRTGINEKLFFGSGTQLSVL.

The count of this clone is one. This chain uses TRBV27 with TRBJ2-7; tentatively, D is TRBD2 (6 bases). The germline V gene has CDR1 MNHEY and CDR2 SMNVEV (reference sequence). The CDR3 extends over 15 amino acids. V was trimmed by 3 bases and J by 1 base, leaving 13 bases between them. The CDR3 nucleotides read TGTGCCAGCAGTTTGGGGCTAGCGAATTCCTACGAGCAGTACTTC. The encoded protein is CASSLGLANSYEQYF.